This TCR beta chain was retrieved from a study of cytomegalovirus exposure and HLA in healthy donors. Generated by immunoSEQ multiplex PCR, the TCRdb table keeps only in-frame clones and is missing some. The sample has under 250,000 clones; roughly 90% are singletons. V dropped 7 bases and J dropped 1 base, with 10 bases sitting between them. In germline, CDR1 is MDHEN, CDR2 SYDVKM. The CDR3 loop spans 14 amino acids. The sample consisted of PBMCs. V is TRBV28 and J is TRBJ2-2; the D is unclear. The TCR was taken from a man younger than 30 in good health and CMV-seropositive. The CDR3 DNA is TGTGCCAGCACGGACGGCCTGAACACCGGGGAGCTGTTTTTT. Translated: CASTDGLNTGELFF.